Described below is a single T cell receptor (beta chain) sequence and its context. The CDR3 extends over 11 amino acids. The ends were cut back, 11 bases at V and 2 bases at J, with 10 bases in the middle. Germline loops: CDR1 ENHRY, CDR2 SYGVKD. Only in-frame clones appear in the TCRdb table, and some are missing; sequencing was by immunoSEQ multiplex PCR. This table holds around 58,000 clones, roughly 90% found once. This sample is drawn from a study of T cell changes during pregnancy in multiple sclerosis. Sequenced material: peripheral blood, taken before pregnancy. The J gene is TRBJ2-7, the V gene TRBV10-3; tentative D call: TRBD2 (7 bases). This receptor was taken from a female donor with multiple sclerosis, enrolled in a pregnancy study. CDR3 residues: CAAGGPYEQYF. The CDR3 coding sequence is TGTGCCGCCGGGGGGCCCTACGAGCAGTACTTC.